This TCR beta chain was obtained from a study of T cells in Graves' hyperthyroidism and ophthalmopathy. Notes on the study in general: Blood also showed most of the thyroid clonotypes that were expanded above 0.001. The model foresaw ophthalmopathy a median around 6.8 months prior to onset.

The germline V gene encodes CDR1 SEHNR and CDR2 FQNEAQ (reference sequence). The length of the CDR3 is 16 residues. V was pared by 5 bases and J by 0 bases, with 14 bases between. TCR beta CDR3 region amplification was performed from RNA transcripts. The TCR CDR3 was amplified in a first-round RT-PCR using the HTBI primer set. Each CDR3 protein gets one entry after TCRdb re-called the multiplex PCR reads with MiXCR. Among around 600,000 distinct CDR3 sequences listed, 45% were seen once. This clonotype has at least ten counts. The antigen is unknown. Lactation, pregnancy, other autoimmune disease or uncontrolled infection excluded patients. Diagnoses were established using clinical symptoms, serum thyroxine and TRAb, thyroid ultrasound and orbital computed tomography.

This chain uses TRBV7-9 with TRBJ1-5; D is uncertain. The sample taken for sequencing was peripheral blood or thyroid tissue (not recorded which). This TCR derives from an adult man with Graves' disease, either hyperthyroidism or ophthalmopathy (not recorded which). Written as DNA, the CDR3 is TGTGCCAGCAGCCAAGAGAATGGCCATAGCAATCAGCCCCAGCATTTT. Protein product: CASSQENGHSNQPQHF.